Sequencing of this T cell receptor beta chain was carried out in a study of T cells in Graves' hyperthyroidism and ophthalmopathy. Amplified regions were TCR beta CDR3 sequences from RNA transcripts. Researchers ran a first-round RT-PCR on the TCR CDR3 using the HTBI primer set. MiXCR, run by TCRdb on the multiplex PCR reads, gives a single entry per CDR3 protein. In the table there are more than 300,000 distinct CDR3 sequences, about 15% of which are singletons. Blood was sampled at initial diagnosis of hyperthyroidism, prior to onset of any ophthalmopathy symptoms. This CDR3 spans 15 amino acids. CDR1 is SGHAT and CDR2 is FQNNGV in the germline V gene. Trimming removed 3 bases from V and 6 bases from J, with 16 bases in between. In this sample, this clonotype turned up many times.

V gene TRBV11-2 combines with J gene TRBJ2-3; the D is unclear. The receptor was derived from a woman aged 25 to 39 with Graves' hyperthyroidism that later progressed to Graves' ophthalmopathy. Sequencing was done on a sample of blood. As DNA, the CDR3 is TGTGCCAGCAGCTTCAGTTGGGTAGCCTCGGATACGCAGTATTTT. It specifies CASSFSWVASDTQYF.